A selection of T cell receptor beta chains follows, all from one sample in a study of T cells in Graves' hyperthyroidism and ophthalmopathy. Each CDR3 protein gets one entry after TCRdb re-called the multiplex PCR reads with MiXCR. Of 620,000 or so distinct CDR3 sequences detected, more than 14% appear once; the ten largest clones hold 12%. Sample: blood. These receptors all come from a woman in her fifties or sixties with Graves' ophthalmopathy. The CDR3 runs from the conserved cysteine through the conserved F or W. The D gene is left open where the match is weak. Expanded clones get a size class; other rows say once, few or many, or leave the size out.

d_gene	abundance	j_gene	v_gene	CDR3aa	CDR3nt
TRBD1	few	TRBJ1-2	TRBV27	CASSPSAGGNYGYTF	TGTGCCAGCAGCCCATCCGCAGGGGGGAACTATGGCTACACCTTC
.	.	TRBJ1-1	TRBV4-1	CASSQDPQNTEAFF	TGTGCCAGCAGCCAAGATCCACAGAACACTGAAGCTTTCTTT
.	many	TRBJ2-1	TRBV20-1	CSAPHGEQFF	TGCAGTGCACCCCATGGCGAGCAGTTCTTC
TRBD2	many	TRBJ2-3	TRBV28	CASSPPIAGGGDTQYF	TGTGCCAGCAGTCCCCCTATAGCGGGAGGGGGGGATACGCAGTATTTT
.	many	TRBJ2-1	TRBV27	CASKGPSVDEQFF	TGTGCCAGCAAAGGGCCGTCTGTGGATGAGCAGTTCTTC
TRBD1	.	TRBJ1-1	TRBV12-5	CASQIGQGAGMAFF	TGTGCTAGTCAAATCGGACAGGGGGCGGGTATGGCTTTCTTT
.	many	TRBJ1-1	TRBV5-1	CASSSGIKNTEAFF	TGCGCCAGCAGCTCCGGGATTAAGAACACTGAAGCTTTCTTT
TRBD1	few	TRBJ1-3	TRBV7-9	CASSPRGTDSGNTIYF	TGTGCCAGCAGCCCCCGGGGGACAGACTCTGGAAACACCATATATTTT
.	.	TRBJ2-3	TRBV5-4	CASSQAGLPWRWDTDTQYF	TGTGCCAGCAGCCAAGCAGGACTACCATGGAGGTGGGACACAGATACGCAGTATTTT
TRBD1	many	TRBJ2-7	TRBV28	CASIPWGTGAYEQYF	TGTGCCAGCATCCCATGGGGGACAGGTGCCTACGAGCAGTACTTC
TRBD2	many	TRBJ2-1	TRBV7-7	CASSLGTSGRVDEQFF	TGTGCTAGCAGCTTAGGGACTAGCGGGAGGGTCGATGAGCAGTTCTTC
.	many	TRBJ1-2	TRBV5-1	CASSLAGVRGYGYTF	TGCGCCAGCAGCCTCGCAGGGGTTCGAGGGTATGGCTACACCTTC
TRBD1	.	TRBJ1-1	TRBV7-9	CASSYPGTGDARQNTEAFF	TGTGCCAGCAGTTACCCCGGGACAGGGGACGCCCGTCAGAACACTGAAGCTTTCTTT
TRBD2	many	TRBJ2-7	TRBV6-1	CASTLAGEEEQYF	TGTGCCAGCACCCTAGCGGGAGAGGAAGAGCAGTACTTC
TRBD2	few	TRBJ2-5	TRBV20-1	CSAVAGGYKETQYF	TGCAGTGCCGTGGCGGGAGGGTACAAAGAGACCCAGTACTTC
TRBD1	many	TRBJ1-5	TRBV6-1	CASSPTDRNQPQHF	TGTGCCAGCAGTCCAACGGACAGGAATCAGCCCCAGCATTTT